Below, 20 T cell receptor beta chains from the same sample are listed, as sequenced in a study of CD8 T cells in Susac syndrome (dated by TCRdb to about 2019). The library was obtained by the immunoSEQ multiplex PCR assay. RNA was extracted with the RNeasy kit and about 0.5 to 1 ug was reverse transcribed using random hexamers. TCRdb redid the processing of the public reads, applying fastp at Q25 and MiXCR, and retained in-frame beta chains. Each record represents a unique CDR3 protein, reported with the most common genes and DNA among its rows. The sample profile shows around 130,000 distinct CDR3 sequences; about 95% of them were found once. Of the sample, more than 0.095% is held by the ten largest clones. Sequences were obtained from CD4+ T cells from PBMCs. The receptors come from a human donor in good health.

The chain uses TRBV27 and TRBJ2-7, with D hard to call. The CDR3 runs to 14 residues. The germline V gene has CDR1 MNHEY and CDR2 SMNVEV (reference sequence). V dropped 6 bases and J dropped 4 bases, with 16 bases sitting between them. The CDR3 DNA is TGTGCCAGCAGCCTTACGCCCTGGACGTACGAGCAGTACTTC. It is translated as CASSLTPWTYEQYF.

The chain joins TRBV15 to TRBJ1-1; D gene ambiguous. Looked up from germline, CDR1 is LNHNV and CDR2 is YYDKDF (reference sequence). The CDR3 loop spans 15 amino acids. Trimming removed 0 bases from V and 0 bases from J, with 8 bases in between. The CDR3 region has the DNA TGTGCCACCAGCAGAGATCTCAAGATGAACACTGAAGCTTTCTTT. This sequence encodes CATSRDLKMNTEAFF.

The chain uses TRBV12-3 or TRBV12-4 and TRBJ1-5; D is ambiguous. The CDR3 is made up of 13 amino acids. The ends were cut back, 5 bases at V and 7 bases at J, with 12 bases in the middle. The chain's CDR3 is CASSPYDGQPQHF. The CDR3 coding sequence is TGTGCCAGCAGTCCTTACGACGGGCAGCCCCAGCATTTT.

This chain links TRBV2 with TRBJ2-7; D remains ambiguous. The V end lost 7 bases, the J end lost 1 base, and 11 bases lay between the germline ends. Germline CDR1 SNHLY, CDR2 FYNNEI. The CDR3 loop spans 13 amino acids. In DNA form, the CDR3 reads TGTGCCAGCAAGTGGCAGCCTTCCTACGAGCAGTACTTC. Translating gives CASKWQPSYEQYF.

The chain combines TRBV29-1 with TRBJ2-5; D not certain. The CDR3 is 12 residues long. Germline CDR1 reads SQVTM; CDR2 reads ANQGSEA. Trimming took off 7 bases at V and 1 base at J, with 10 bases between the two ends. CDR3 nucleotide sequence: TGCAGCGCTGGTTTGGCCCAAGAGACCCAGTACTTC. Translation gives CSAGLAQETQYF.

The rearrangement joins TRBV3-1 to TRBJ2-1; TRBD2 matches at 7 bases. V shed 1 base, J shed 8 bases, and the junction held 5 bases outside the gene matches. CDR1 LGHDT and CDR2 YNNKEL come from the germline V gene (reference sequence). The CDR3 contains 14 residues. The CDR3 DNA is TGTGCCAGCAGCCAAGGCACGGGAGGCCATGAGCAGTTCTTC. It yields the protein CASSQGTGGHEQFF.

The chain has TRBV12-3 or TRBV12-4 and TRBJ1-2; D is ambiguous. V lost 5 bases and J 2 bases, leaving 9 bases between the germline ends. The CDR3 is 13 amino acids. The CDR3 DNA reads TGTGCCAGCAGTGCCGGGATAAACTATGGCTACACCTTC. Its protein is CASSAGINYGYTF.

The chain couples TRBV18 to TRBJ2-3, with unresolved D. Trimming shortened V by 2 bases and J by 0 bases, and 15 bases separated the two germline ends. The length of the CDR3 is 17 residues. CDR1 and CDR2 from the germline V gene are KGHSH and LQKENI. CDR3 in DNA: TGTGCCAGCTCACCAAGCAGGCCGACATTTAGCACAGATACGCAGTATTTT. Encoded protein: CASSPSRPTFSTDTQYF.

This clonotype occurred once. The V and J genes are TRBV3-1 and TRBJ1-1; tentatively, D is TRBD1 (5 bases). The CDR3 loop spans 15 amino acids. Germline V gives CDR1 LGHDT, CDR2 YNNKEL (reference sequence). V dropped 0 bases and J dropped 6 bases, with 14 bases sitting between them. CDR3 coding DNA: TGTGCCAGCAGCCAAGATGACCTTGGAGGGGCTGAAGCTTTCTTT. Residues: CASSQDDLGGAEAFF.

This clonotype was seen just once. The genes are TRBV12-3 or TRBV12-4 and TRBJ2-4; 9 positions agree with TRBD1. Losses at the gene ends were 2 bases for V and 6 bases for J; bases not matched to a gene: 11. The CDR3 has 17 residues. CDR3 residues: CASSLSTGGSGGNIQYF. Written as DNA, the CDR3 is TGTGCCAGCAGTTTATCAACAGGGGGCTCTGGCGGAAACATTCAGTACTTC.

In this sample, this clonotype turned up once. For the CDR3, the DNA is TGTGCCAGCAGTTCGGACTGGAGCTACGAGCAGTACTTC. This codes for CASSSDWSYEQYF. The rearrangement links TRBV12-3 or TRBV12-4 to TRBJ2-7; a weak D match, TRBD2 (5 bases). This CDR3 spans 13 amino acids. The germline V and J ends were trimmed by 4 bases and 3 bases, with 10 bases remaining between them.

CDR3 sequence reads: CASSRSGLDTQYF. The DNA of the CDR3 is TGTGCCAGCAGTCGTTCCGGCCTCGATACGCAGTATTTT. The chain combines TRBV2 with TRBJ2-3; D gene ambiguous. Trimming removed 5 bases at V and 6 bases at J, with 12 bases between. The CDR3 is 13 amino acids. Germline V lookup: CDR1 SNHLY, CDR2 FYNNEI. Full variable domain (rest looked up from reference TRBV2 and TRBJ2-3): EPEVTQTPSHQVTQMGQEVILRCVPISNHLYFYWYRQILGQKVEFLVSFYNNEISEKSEIFDDQFSVERPDGSNFTLKIRSTKLEDSAMYFCASSRSGLDTQYFGPGTRLTVL.

This sequence joins TRBV6-1 and TRBJ2-3; the D gene is possibly TRBD1 (5 bases). V shed 6 bases and J shed 2 bases, with 9 bases lying between them. Germline V gene data show CDR1 as MNHNS and CDR2 as SASEGT. This CDR3 comprises 13 residues. CDR3 loop: CASRTVPTDTQYF. The DNA of the CDR3 is TGTGCCAGCAGGACAGTACCCACAGATACGCAGTATTTT.

The CDR3 nucleotides read TGTGCCAGCAGCCGGGCGGCTACAAACACCGGGGAGCTGTTTTTT. Its protein is CASSRAATNTGELFF. V is TRBV3-1 and J is TRBJ2-2, with no clear D. Deletions cut 4 bases from V and 2 bases from J, with 11 bases between. The CDR3 is made up of 15 amino acids. Germline V gene data show CDR1 as LGHDT and CDR2 as YNNKEL (reference sequence). The variable domain in full, completed from reference TRBV3-1 and TRBJ2-2, reads DTAVSQTPKYLVTQMGNDKSIKCEQNLGHDTMYWYKQDSKKFLKIMFSYNNKELIINETVPNRFSPKSPDKAHLNLHINSLELGDSAVYFCASSRAATNTGELFFGEGSRLTVL.

The chain has TRBV12-3 or TRBV12-4 and TRBJ2-7; the match to TRBD2 covers 7 bases. This CDR3 is 14 amino acids long. V was pared by 5 bases and J by 2 bases, with 6 bases of the junction left unmatched. CDR3: CASSPSREPYEQYF. DNA for the CDR3: TGTGCCAGCAGTCCCTCGCGGGAGCCCTACGAGCAGTACTTC.

The chain recombines TRBV28 with TRBJ1-2; D unclear. Per germline, CDR1 MDHEN and CDR2 SYDVKM. The CDR3 extends over 13 amino acids. With 8 bases removed from V and 4 bases from J, the gap between germline ends came to 14 bases. For the CDR3, the DNA is TGTGCCAGCTCCCTCGGACGGCTCTATGGCTACACCTTC. Residues: CASSLGRLYGYTF.

The chain recombines TRBV3-1 with TRBJ2-3; D call uncertain. CDR1 LGHDT and CDR2 YNNKEL come from the germline V gene (reference sequence). Deletions cut 0 bases from V and 2 bases from J, with 9 bases between. The CDR3 is made up of 15 amino acids. The CDR3, as DNA: TGTGCCAGCAGCCAAGAAGGCAGCTCCACAGATACGCAGTATTTT. As protein: CASSQEGSSTDTQYF.

The V gene is TRBV6-1, the J gene TRBJ2-7; TRBD2 matches at 9 bases. The CDR3 runs 15 residues. In germline, CDR1 is MNHNS, CDR2 SASEGT. Trimming took 6 bases from V and 0 from J; bases not matched to a gene: 6. The CDR3 region has the DNA TGTGCCAGCAGGACTAGCGGAGGGGGCTCCTACGAGCAGTACTTC. Translating gives CASRTSGGGSYEQYF.

In DNA form, the CDR3 reads TGTGCCAGCAGCTTTAACCGGGACTCTAACAATGAGCAGTTCTTC. This translates into CASSFNRDSNNEQFF. J is TRBJ2-1 and V is TRBV3-1; D perhaps matches TRBD2 (6 bases). Germline V gene lookup returns CDR1 LGHDT and CDR2 YNNKEL (reference sequence). Deletions cut 5 bases from V and 5 bases from J, with 16 bases between. The CDR3 is 15 amino acids.

DNA for the CDR3: TGTGCCAGCAAGAAGTGGGGGACCTCCTACGAGCAGTACTTC. It codes for CASKKWGTSYEQYF. The V gene is TRBV7-6, the J gene TRBJ2-7; the D call may be TRBD1 or TRBD2 (5 bases each). CDR3 length: 14 residues. Per the germline V gene, CDR1 is SGHVS and CDR2 is FNYEAQ. The V gene lost 7 bases and the J gene lost 0 bases, with 13 bases spanning the gap.